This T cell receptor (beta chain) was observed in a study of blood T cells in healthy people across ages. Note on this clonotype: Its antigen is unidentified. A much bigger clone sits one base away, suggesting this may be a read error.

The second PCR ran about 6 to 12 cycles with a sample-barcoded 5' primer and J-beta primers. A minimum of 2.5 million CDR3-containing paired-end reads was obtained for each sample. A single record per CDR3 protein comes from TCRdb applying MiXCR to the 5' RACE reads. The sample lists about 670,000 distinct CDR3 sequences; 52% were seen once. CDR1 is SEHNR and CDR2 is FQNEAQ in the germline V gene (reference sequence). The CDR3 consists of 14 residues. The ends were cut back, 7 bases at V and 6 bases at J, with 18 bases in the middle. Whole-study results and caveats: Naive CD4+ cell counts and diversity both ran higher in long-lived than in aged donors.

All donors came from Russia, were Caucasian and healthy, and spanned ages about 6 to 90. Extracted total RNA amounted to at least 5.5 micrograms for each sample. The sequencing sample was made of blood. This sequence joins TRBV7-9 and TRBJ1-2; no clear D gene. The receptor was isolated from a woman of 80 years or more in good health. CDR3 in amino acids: CASTPGTDTHGYTF. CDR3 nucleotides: TGTGCCAGCACCCCTGGCACGGATACCCATGGCTACACCTTC.